This T cell receptor beta chain was profiled in a study of shared clonotypes between healthy human individuals. Naive CD8 cells lacked CD45RO, underwent positive selection for CCR7 and left out terminally differentiated effector memory CD45RA+ cells. The V end was cut by 3 bases, the J end by 3 bases, with 12 bases between. Germline V gene data show CDR1 as MGHRA and CDR2 as YSYEKL. This CDR3 has 16 amino acids. Profiling relied on immunoSEQ multiplex PCR, and the TCRdb table lists in-frame clones only, not all of them. Of more than 600,000 clones in the sample, around 92% were seen once. This sequence originates from a man between 25 and 39 years old in good health. The gene calls are TRBV4-1 and TRBJ2-6; unclear D gene. Sequenced: naive CD8+ T cells sorted from blood. The CDR3: CASSHDGSGGANVLTF. CDR3 sequence (DNA): TGCGCCAGCAGCCACGACGGGTCGGGTGGGGCCAACGTCCTGACTTTC.